This T cell receptor beta chain was captured by sequencing in a study of spatial heterogeneity in lung cancer. Study-level findings and limits: Mutation counts in tumors were tracked by counts of expanded intratumoral alpha and beta TCRs. There was tracking of ubiquitous and regional nonsynonymous mutations by the respective counts of ubiquitous and regional expanded TCRs.

MiXCR was run by TCRdb on the 5' RACE reads, yielding one entry per CDR3 protein. The sample lists about 5,600 distinct CDR3 sequences; around 5% were seen once. This clonotype was observed at least ten times. Antigen unknown. As to time point: sample taken at primary tumor resection. Untreated early-stage non-small cell lung cancer patients, roughly 75 in total, were the donors. The germline V gene encodes CDR1 SGHTA and CDR2 FQGNSA. This CDR3 region has 15 residues. V lost 4 bases and J 10 bases, leaving 20 bases between the germline ends. The chain uses TRBV7-2 and TRBJ1-5; unclear D gene. The sample was lung tumor tissue, taken at surgery. This clonotype was sampled from a male donor with early-stage non-small cell lung cancer. The CDR3 bases are TGTGCCAGCAGCTCTACGGTCGGCGGAATTCGACCCCAGCATTTT. This codes for CASSSTVGGIRPQHF.